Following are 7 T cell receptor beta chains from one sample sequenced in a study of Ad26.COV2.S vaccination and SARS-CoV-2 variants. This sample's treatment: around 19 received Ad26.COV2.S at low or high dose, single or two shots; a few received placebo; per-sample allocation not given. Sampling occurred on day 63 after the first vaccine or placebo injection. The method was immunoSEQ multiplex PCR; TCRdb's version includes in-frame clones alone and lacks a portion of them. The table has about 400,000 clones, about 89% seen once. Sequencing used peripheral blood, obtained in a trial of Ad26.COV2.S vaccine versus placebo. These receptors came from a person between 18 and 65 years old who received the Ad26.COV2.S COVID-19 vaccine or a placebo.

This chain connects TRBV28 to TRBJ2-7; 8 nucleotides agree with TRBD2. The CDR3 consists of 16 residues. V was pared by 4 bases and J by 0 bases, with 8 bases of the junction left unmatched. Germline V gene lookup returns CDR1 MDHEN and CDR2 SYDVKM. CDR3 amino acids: CASSCGKRECSYEQYF. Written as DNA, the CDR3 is TGTGCCAGCAGTTGCGGGAAGCGGGAGTGCTCCTACGAGCAGTACTTC.

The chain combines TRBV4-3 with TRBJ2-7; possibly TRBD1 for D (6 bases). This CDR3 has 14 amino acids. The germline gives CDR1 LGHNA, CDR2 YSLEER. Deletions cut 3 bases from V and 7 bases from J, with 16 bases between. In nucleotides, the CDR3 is TGCGCCAGCAGCCAGGAAAGCACAGGGAATGAGCAGTACTTC. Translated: CASSQESTGNEQYF.

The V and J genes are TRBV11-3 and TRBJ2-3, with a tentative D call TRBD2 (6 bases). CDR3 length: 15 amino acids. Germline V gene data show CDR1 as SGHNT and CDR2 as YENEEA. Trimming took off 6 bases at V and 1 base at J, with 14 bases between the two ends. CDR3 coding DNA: TGTGCCAGCAGTATGGGCGGGACCCGCACAGATACGCAGTATTTT. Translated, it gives CASSMGGTRTDTQYF.

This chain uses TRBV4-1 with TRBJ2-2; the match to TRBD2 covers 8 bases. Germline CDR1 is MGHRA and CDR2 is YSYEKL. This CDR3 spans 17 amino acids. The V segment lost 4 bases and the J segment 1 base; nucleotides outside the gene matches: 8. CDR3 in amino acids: CASSPALLAGNTGELFF. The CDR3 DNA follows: TGCGCCAGCAGCCCTGCCCTTCTAGCGGGGAACACCGGGGAGCTGTTTTTT.

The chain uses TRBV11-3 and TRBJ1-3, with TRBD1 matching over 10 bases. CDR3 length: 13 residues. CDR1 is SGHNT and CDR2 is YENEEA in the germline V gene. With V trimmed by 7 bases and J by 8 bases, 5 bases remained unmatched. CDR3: CASTRTGGYTIYF. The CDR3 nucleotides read TGTGCCAGCACCCGGACAGGGGGTTACACCATATATTTT. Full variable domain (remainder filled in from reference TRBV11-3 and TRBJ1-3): EAGVVQSPRYKIIEKKQPVAFWCNPISGHNTLYWYLQNLGQGPELLIRYENEEAVDDSQLPKDRFSAERLKGVDSTLKIQPAELGDSAVYLCASTRTGGYTIYFGEGSWLTVV.

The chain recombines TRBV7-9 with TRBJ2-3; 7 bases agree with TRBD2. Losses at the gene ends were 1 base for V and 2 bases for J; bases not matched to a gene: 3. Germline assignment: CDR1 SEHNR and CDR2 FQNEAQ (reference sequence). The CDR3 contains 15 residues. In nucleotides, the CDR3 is TGTGCCAGCAGCTTAGTAGGGACTACCACAGATACGCAGTATTTT. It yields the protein CASSLVGTTTDTQYF.

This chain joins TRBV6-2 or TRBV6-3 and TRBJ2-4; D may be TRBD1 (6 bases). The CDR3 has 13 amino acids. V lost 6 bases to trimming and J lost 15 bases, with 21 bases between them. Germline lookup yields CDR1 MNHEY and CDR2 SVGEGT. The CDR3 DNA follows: TGTGCCAGCAGCTCCACCGGGACACCCAGGCGGTACTTC. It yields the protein CASSSTGTPRRYF.